This is a list of T cell receptor beta chains from one sample in a study of blood T cells in healthy people across ages. Via MiXCR, TCRdb re-called the 5' RACE reads, giving one row per CDR3 protein. The data hold 780,000 or so distinct CDR3 sequences, with 25% observed a single time. This same sample was also part of a study on T cells of mothers and their children.

Sequences were obtained from blood. The receptors were sampled from a boy between 10 and 17 years old in good health. Both conserved end residues are part of each CDR3. The D gene is left open where the match is weak. Size is omitted from some rows. Given values are once, few, many or a class for expanded clones.

j_call clone_size v_call d_call cdr3_nt cdr3_aa
TRBJ2-5 NA TRBV20-1 NA TGCAGTGCTAAGATAATGGGGGTTAGTGCTGTGACCCAGTACTTC CSAKIMGVSAVTQYF
TRBJ2-3 NA TRBV20-1 TRBD2 TGCAGTGCTAGAGATCGGTGGGCTAGCGGGGGCTGGACAGATACGCAGTATTTT CSARDRWASGGWTDTQYF
TRBJ1-4 many TRBV5-6 NA TGTGCCAGCAGCTTGTGGGTGGATGAAAAACTGTTTTTT CASSLWVDEKLFF
TRBJ2-7 NA TRBV7-2 NA TGTGCCAGCAGCTACTCCGGGCCCAAGGCCGAGCAGTACTTC CASSYSGPKAEQYF
TRBJ2-1 many TRBV5-1 NA TGCGCCAGCAGCTTGTTCTCGGGAGTCTTAAATGAGCAGTTCTTC CASSLFSGVLNEQFF
TRBJ2-1 NA TRBV2 TRBD2 TGTGCCAGCAACCTAGCGGGACTTAACAATGAGCAGTTCTTC CASNLAGLNNEQFF
TRBJ2-4 NA TRBV6-1 TRBD2 TGTGCCAGCAGTGAAGCGCGGGGGGACATTCAGTACTTC CASSEARGDIQYF
TRBJ2-7 few TRBV7-9 TRBD1 TGTGCCAGCAGCCCAACGGGCGGGACAGGGGACTCCTACGAGCAGTACTTC CASSPTGGTGDSYEQYF
TRBJ1-1 NA TRBV6-5 NA TGTGCCAGCAGTTACTACGGGGCTGAAGCTTTCTTT CASSYYGAEAFF
TRBJ2-7 NA TRBV12-3/TRBV12-4 NA TGTGCCAGCAGTTTCTCGGTGGAAGGTTACGAGCAGTACTTC CASSFSVEGYEQYF
TRBJ2-1 few TRBV28 TRBD2 TGTGCCAGCAGTTTCGTATTAGGCGGGAGGGCCGGGAATGAGCAGTTCTTC CASSFVLGGRAGNEQFF
TRBJ2-3 many TRBV29-1 NA TGCAGCGTAGATGGTTTGTCAGCGCCGTTCACAGATACGCAGTATTTT CSVDGLSAPFTDTQYF
TRBJ2-5 NA TRBV10-3 TRBD2 TGTGCCACCGGAGCCCTTCCTGGGACTAGCGGCGTTGAGACCCAGTACTTC CATGALPGTSGVETQYF
TRBJ2-4 few TRBV11-2 TRBD2 TGTGCCAGCAGCTCAGGCCGACTAGCGGGAGCCAAAAACATTCAGTACTTC CASSSGRLAGAKNIQYF
TRBJ2-7 few TRBV7-2 NA TGTGCCAGCAGCTTAAGTAGCACCTCCTTGCACTTC CASSLSSTSLHF
TRBJ2-7 NA TRBV6-1 TRBD1 TGTGCCAGCAGTAGGGGACAGACCACGAGCTCCTACGAGCAGTACTTC CASSRGQTTSSYEQYF
TRBJ2-7 few TRBV29-1 TRBD1 TGCAGCGTTACAGGGGGTGACTCCTACGAGCAGTACTTC CSVTGGDSYEQYF
TRBJ2-3 NA TRBV11-2 TRBD2 TGTGCCAGCAGCTCCCAACATCCACAGACTAGCGGGGCCCCCACAGATACGCAGTATTTT CASSSQHPQTSGAPTDTQYF
TRBJ2-1 NA TRBV27 NA TGTGCCAGCAGTCTATACTGGAGCTCCTACAATGAGCAGTTCTTC CASSLYWSSYNEQFF
TRBJ2-5 few TRBV5-1 TRBD2 TGCGCCAGCAGCTTGACTAGCGGCAACCAAGAGACCCAGTACTTC CASSLTSGNQETQYF
TRBJ2-7 NA TRBV27 NA TGTGCCAGCAGTGGGATGGATTCCGCCTACGAGCAGTACTTC CASSGMDSAYEQYF
TRBJ1-6 few TRBV4-1 NA TGCGCCAGCAGCCAAGACGCAGGGATGGGATCACCCCTCCACTTT CASSQDAGMGSPLHF
TRBJ2-7 NA TRBV27 NA TGTGCCAGCAGTTTATTGGGACTCACAGGGGCCTACGAGCAGTACTTC CASSLLGLTGAYEQYF
TRBJ2-5 NA TRBV7-2 NA TGTGCCAGCAGCTTAATGGCGGGGAACCAAGAGACCCAGTACTTC CASSLMAGNQETQYF
TRBJ2-5 NA TRBV7-2 TRBD2 TGTGCCAGCAGCTTAGCTCTAGCGGGAGGGCAGCAGTACTTC CASSLALAGGQQYF
TRBJ2-5 few TRBV4-1 TRBD1 TGCGCCAGCAGCCAAGGACAGGGGATGGAGACCCAGTACTTC CASSQGQGMETQYF
TRBJ2-1 NA TRBV28 NA TGTGCCAGCCTACCAATCAGCTCCTACAATGAGCAGTTCTTC CASLPISSYNEQFF
TRBJ1-2 NA TRBV6-6 TRBD1 TGTGCCAGCAGTTACTCGATATCCGGACAGGGCTATGGCTACACCTTC CASSYSISGQGYGYTF
TRBJ2-5 NA TRBV12-3/TRBV12-4 NA TGTGCCAGCAGGGCACACGCACAAGAGACCCAGTACTTC CASRAHAQETQYF
TRBJ1-4 NA TRBV7-9 TRBD1 TGTGCCAGCAGCCCGGGACAGCAGCTGTTTTTT CASSPGQQLFF
TRBJ2-7 many TRBV29-1 NA TGCAGCGTTGAAGGGCAGGCCTTGAACTCCTACGAGCAGTACTTC CSVEGQALNSYEQYF
TRBJ2-7 few TRBV27 NA TGTGCCAGCAGCCCCATTAGGGACAATCCCTACGAGCAGTACTTC CASSPIRDNPYEQYF
TRBJ2-1 NA TRBV12-3/TRBV12-4 TRBD2 TGTGCCAGCAGTTTTAGGCTAGCGGGAGGGCCTGGCAATGAGCAGTTCTTC CASSFRLAGGPGNEQFF
TRBJ2-1 NA TRBV5-1 NA TGCGCCAGCAGCTCAACGACCAACAATGAGCAGTTCTTC CASSSTTNNEQFF
TRBJ1-5 few TRBV6-2/TRBV6-3 NA TGTGCCAGCACTTTAGGGGGTGATCAGCCCCAGCATTTT CASTLGGDQPQHF
TRBJ1-1 few TRBV27 NA TGTGCCAGCAGTTTTTCAGGAGGGGCTAGTCCGACCACTGAAGCTTTCTTT CASSFSGGASPTTEAFF
TRBJ1-1 few TRBV10-3 NA TGTGCCATCAGTCCGGGCGGAACCATGAACACTGAAGCTTTCTTT CAISPGGTMNTEAFF
TRBJ1-2 NA TRBV5-1 TRBD1 TGCGCCAGCAGCTACCAGGGACAGCCCTATGGCTACACCTTC CASSYQGQPYGYTF
TRBJ2-5 NA TRBV15 NA TGTGCCACCAGCGATCAGTCAGGGGTAATGGAGACCCAGTACTTC CATSDQSGVMETQYF
TRBJ2-5 NA TRBV20-1 TRBD1 TGCAGTGCGGATAAGGACAGGCACCAAGAGACCCAGTACTTC CSADKDRHQETQYF
TRBJ1-6 few TRBV20-1 TRBD1 TGCAGTGCTAGTGACTGGACAGGGCCACCCCTCCACTTT CSASDWTGPPLHF